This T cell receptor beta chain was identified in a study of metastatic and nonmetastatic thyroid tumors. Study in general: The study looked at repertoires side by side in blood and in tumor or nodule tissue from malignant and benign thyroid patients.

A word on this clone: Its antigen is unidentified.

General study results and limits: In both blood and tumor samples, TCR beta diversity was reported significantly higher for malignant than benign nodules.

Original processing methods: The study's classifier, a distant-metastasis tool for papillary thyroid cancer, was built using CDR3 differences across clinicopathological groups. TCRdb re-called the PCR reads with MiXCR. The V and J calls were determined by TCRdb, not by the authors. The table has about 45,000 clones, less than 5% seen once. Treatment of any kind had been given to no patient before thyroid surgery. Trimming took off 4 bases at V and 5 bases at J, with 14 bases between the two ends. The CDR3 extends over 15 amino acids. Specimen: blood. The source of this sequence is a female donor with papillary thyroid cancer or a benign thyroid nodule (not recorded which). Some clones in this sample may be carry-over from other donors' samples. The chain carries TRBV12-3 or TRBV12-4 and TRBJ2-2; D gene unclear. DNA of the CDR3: TGTGCCAGCAGTTACCAAACAGTGGGTACCGGGGAGCTGTTTTTT. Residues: CASSYQTVGTGELFF.